Below are 9 T cell receptor beta chains sequenced from a single sample in a study of control samples from healthy donors and cancer patients (dated by TCRdb to about 2020). Receptor libraries were prepared by the immunoSEQ multiplex PCR assay. TCRdb mirrors the immuneACCESS table, restricted to in-frame sequences. Some clones are absent from its copies; in checked studies, under half trace to an unresolved V gene, and the reason for the others is unknown. The sample profile shows 130,000 or so clones; 75% to 95% of them were found once. About 2.5% of the sample lies in the top ten. Material: blood. The receptors derive from a man between 35 and 55 years old in good health.

The chain couples TRBV15 to TRBJ2-5; D uncertain. The germline V gene encodes CDR1 LNHNV and CDR2 YYDKDF (reference sequence). V was cut by 2 bases and J by 1 base, with 14 bases left in between. CDR3 size: 16 residues. CDR3 nucleotide sequence: TGTGCCACCAGCAGATGGTCTGGGATGGGCCAAGAGACCCAGTACTTC. Its translation is CATSRWSGMGQETQYF.

The chain uses TRBV11-2 and TRBJ1-5; unclear D gene. The CDR3 is made up of 15 amino acids. CDR1 is SGHAT, CDR2 FQNNGV, per germline. Trimming shortened V by 4 bases and J by 6 bases, and 16 bases separated the two germline ends. CDR3 bases: TGTGCCAGCAGCTCCCTCCGTCGGGTGTTTCAGCCCCAGCATTTT. It yields the protein CASSSLRRVFQPQHF. The full variable domain, with the rest looked up from reference TRBV11-2 and TRBJ1-5, is EAGVAQSPRYKIIEKRQSVAFWCNPISGHATLYWYQQILGQGPKLLIQFQNNGVVDDSQLPKDRFSAERLKGVDSTLKIQPAKLEDSAVYLCASSSLRRVFQPQHFGDGTRLSIL.

This chain links TRBV9 with TRBJ2-3, with D hard to call. The CDR3 sequence is 13 residues long. V lost 1 base to trimming and J lost 1 base, with 4 bases between them. CDR1 is SGDLS and CDR2 is YYNGEE in the germline V gene. The CDR3 here is CASSVSGTDTQYF. CDR3 coding DNA: TGTGCCAGCAGCGTATCAGGCACAGATACGCAGTATTTT.

The chain carries TRBV6-5 and TRBJ2-3; 8 bases agree with TRBD1. This CDR3 contains 15 residues. With V trimmed by 9 bases and J by 3 bases, 11 bases remained unmatched. The germline gives CDR1 MNHEY, CDR2 SVGAGI. CDR3 region: CARGDQGASTDTQYF. In DNA form, the CDR3 reads TGTGCCAGGGGGGACCAGGGGGCGAGTACAGATACGCAGTATTTT.

The V gene is TRBV19, the J gene TRBJ2-5; 8 positions agree with TRBD2. Trimming removed 6 bases from V and 5 bases from J; junction bases left unmatched: 5. The germline V gene has CDR1 LNHDA and CDR2 SQIVND (reference sequence). CDR3 length: 13 residues. CDR3 sequence: CASSPGGQETQYF. The CDR3 DNA follows: TGTGCCAGTAGCCCGGGAGGGCAGGAGACCCAGTACTTC.

The V call is TRBV7-2, the J call TRBJ1-2; possible D gene TRBD1, 6 bases. Trimming pared 6 bases from V and 6 bases from J, leaving 14 bases between. There are 13 residues in the CDR3. Germline-derived CDR1 and CDR2 are SGHTA and FQGNSA. The CDR3 bases are TGTGCCAGCAGGCTTCCAGGGGTTCATGGCTACACCTTC. Its protein product is CASRLPGVHGYTF.

This clone was counted only a few times. The chain joins TRBV2 to TRBJ2-3, with 8 bases that match TRBD1. Germline V lookup: CDR1 SNHLY, CDR2 FYNNEI. The CDR3 has 16 residues. The junction had 12 bases not matched to a gene; V was cut back by 5 bases and J by 5 bases. DNA of the CDR3: TGTGCCAGCAGTCTCAAAGTGGGACAGGTTTTAGATACGCAGTATTTT. This codes for CASSLKVGQVLDTQYF.

This chain links TRBV5-6 with TRBJ1-5; D not certain. Per the germline V gene, CDR1 is SGHDT and CDR2 is YYEEEE. V was cut by 7 bases and J by 2 bases, with 10 bases left in between. This CDR3 has 13 amino acids. The CDR3 nucleotides are TGTGCCAGCTCCGTCGATCGCAATCAGCCCCAGCATTTT. Translating gives CASSVDRNQPQHF.

The genes are TRBV5-4 and TRBJ2-3; TRBD2 matches 9 bases. Per germline, CDR1 SGHNT and CDR2 YYREEE (reference sequence). V dropped 3 bases and J dropped 3; count of bases not matched to a gene: 5. CDR3 length: 15 residues. In nucleotides, the CDR3 is TGTGCCAGCAGCTGGGCGGGGGGGACGACAGATACGCAGTATTTT. It yields the protein CASSWAGGTTDTQYF.